This TCR beta chain was recovered during a study of tumor-infiltrating lymphocytes in primary liver carcinoma. In addition to blood RNA drawn from unsorted whole blood, germline DNA was extracted. Concerning this clonotype: Since a much larger clone is just one base distant, this may be a read error.

With 500 to 650 ng total RNA as template and a constant-region primer, TCR beta cDNA was made. Three nested multiplex PCR rounds, a slightly modified ARM-PCR, produced the libraries for TCR beta. Each of the first two PCR rounds ran about 9 cycles with TRBV1-TRBV30 forward and C-beta reverse primers. TCRdb passed the multiplex PCR reads through MiXCR, listing each CDR3 protein once. The table includes about 320,000 distinct CDR3 sequences, more than 55% detected once. CDR3 length: 17 residues. CDR1 and CDR2 (germline): MNHEY, SVGEGT. The source material was peripheral blood. This clonotype was obtained from a man in his forties with primary liver carcinoma and hepatitis B virus infection. This chain uses TRBV6-2 or TRBV6-3 with TRBJ1-5, with D unclear. CDR3 in DNA: TGTGTCAGCAGTTACTCGAGGGCGGGGTATAGCAATCAGCCCCAGCATTTT. Translation: CVSSYSRAGYSNQPQHF.